Listed below are T cell receptor beta chains from one sample, sequenced in a study of T-cell reconstitution after alpha-beta-depleted transplantation in children. TCRdb called the PCR reads again in MiXCR, with one record for every CDR3 protein. The sample has 200,000 to 300,000 distinct CDR3 sequences, roughly 26% seen once. This sample comprised PBMCs, obtained before TCRalphabeta/CD19-depleted stem cell transplant. The receptor source for this set is a girl aged 2 to 9 with Fanconi anemia, due to receive a stem cell transplant. The CDR3 runs from the conserved cysteine through the conserved F or W. Each record gives: V gene, clone size, D gene, J gene, CDR3 DNA, CDR3 protein. The D gene is left open where the match is weak. Where a row states a size, it is once, few, many or the class of an expanded clone; other rows omit it.

>TRBV10-3|many|TRBD2|TRBJ2-2
TGTGCCATCAAGGGGCCGGGACTAGCCTCCACCGGGGAGCTGTTTTTT
CAIKGPGLASTGELFF
>TRBV20-1|many|TRBD1|TRBJ1-5
TGCAGTGCTGCCGGACAGGGAATCGACAATCAGCCCCAGCATTTT
CSAAGQGIDNQPQHF
>TRBV10-2|many|.|TRBJ2-5
TGCGCCAGCAGTGAGTCTGGGGACGGCGAGACCCAGTACTTC
CASSESGDGETQYF
>TRBV27|few|.|TRBJ1-2
TGTGCCAGCAGGAAACATGAGGGCTATGGCTACACCTTC
CASRKHEGYGYTF
>TRBV29-1|many|TRBD2|TRBJ2-7
TGCAGCGTTGAAGGGGTAGCGGGAGGGCACGAGCAGTACTTC
CSVEGVAGGHEQYF
>TRBV7-3|many|.|TRBJ2-1
TGTGCCAGCAGCTTAAGTCTAACGTCCAATGAGCAGTTCTTC
CASSLSLTSNEQFF
>TRBV10-1|.|TRBD2|TRBJ2-1
TGCGCCAGCAGTGAGACTATGCTAGCGGGAAATGAGCAGTTCTTC
CASSETMLAGNEQFF
>TRBV7-9|many|TRBD2|TRBJ2-7
TGTGCCAGCAGCGGCCCGGCGGGAGACGAGCAGTACTTC
CASSGPAGDEQYF
>TRBV6-5|many|TRBD2|TRBJ2-7
TGTGCCAGCAGTTACGGGACTAGGGGTCGCGAGCAGTACTTC
CASSYGTRGREQYF
>TRBV7-3|.|TRBD1|TRBJ2-6
TGTGCCAGCAGCCCAAACTCCGGGACAGGGTACGATGGGGCCAACGTCCTGACTTTC
CASSPNSGTGYDGANVLTF
>TRBV5-1|many|TRBD1|TRBJ2-3
TGCGCCAGCAGCTTGACCCGACAGGGGGCTGTAGTCGGCACAGATACGCAGTATTTT
CASSLTRQGAVVGTDTQYF
>TRBV27|many|TRBD1|TRBJ2-7
TGTGCCAGCAGTTTTGGGAGACAGGGAGCCTACGAGCAGTACTTC
CASSFGRQGAYEQYF
>TRBV5-1|.|TRBD2|TRBJ2-3
TGCGCCAGCAGCTTGTCGGGACTAGCGGGCACAGATACGCAGTATTTT
CASSLSGLAGTDTQYF
>TRBV29-1|.|.|TRBJ1-1
TGCAGCGTTGTCCTGGACACTGAAGCTTTCTTT
CSVVLDTEAFF
>TRBV5-4|few|.|TRBJ1-1
TGTGCCAGCAGCTTGGACGCCGGGGTGAACACTGAAGCTTTCTTT
CASSLDAGVNTEAFF
>TRBV4-2|many|.|TRBJ2-7
TGTGCCAGCAGCCAAGACACCCACGAGCAGTACTTC
CASSQDTHEQYF
>TRBV29-1|many|TRBD1|TRBJ1-1
TGCAGCGTTAACAGGGGGCGGGACACTGAAGCTTTCTTT
CSVNRGRDTEAFF
>TRBV7-7|many|TRBD1|TRBJ2-1
TGTGCCAGCAGCTTTGGGACAGGGGCTAATGAGCAGTTCTTC
CASSFGTGANEQFF
>TRBV12-3/TRBV12-4|few|.|TRBJ2-5
TGTGCCAGCAGTTCTCCACTAGACCAAGAGACCCAGTACTTC
CASSSPLDQETQYF
>TRBV29-1|.|.|TRBJ1-1
TGCAGCGTTGAGTGGTCAGGGGTGAACACTGAAGCTTTCTTT
CSVEWSGVNTEAFF
>TRBV20-1|many|TRBD2|TRBJ2-1
TGCAGTGCCTCTGGCCAGCGGGGGGGCAATGAGCAGTTCTTC
CSASGQRGGNEQFF
>TRBV4-2|many|.|TRBJ2-7
TGTGCCAGCAGCCAGGTAGCGTTTTCCTCCTACGAGCAGTACTTC
CASSQVAFSSYEQYF
>TRBV7-9|many|.|TRBJ2-3
TGTGCCAGCAAGGACTACCTAAGCACAGATACGCAGTATTTT
CASKDYLSTDTQYF
>TRBV5-1|few|TRBD1|TRBJ2-7
TGCGCCAGCAGCAGGGACAGATCCTACGAGCAGTACTTC
CASSRDRSYEQYF
>TRBV28|.|.|TRBJ2-7
TGTGCCAGCAGTTCGACCGGGACGGGCTCCTACGAGCAGTACTTC
CASSSTGTGSYEQYF
>TRBV20-1|many|.|TRBJ2-1
TGCAGTGCCACCGGGACCCCCCGCGATGAGCAGTTCTTC
CSATGTPRDEQFF
>TRBV29-1|few|TRBD2|TRBJ2-5
TGCACCAGCTCCAATGTCACTAGCGGGAGTGTCCAAGAGACCCAGTACTTC
CTSSNVTSGSVQETQYF
>TRBV29-1|many|.|TRBJ2-7
TGCAGCGTGGGTGCTAACGGGTACGAGCAGTACTTC
CSVGANGYEQYF
>TRBV6-1|.|.|TRBJ2-7
TGTGCCAGCAGTGAATTCCGTGCCGCCTACGAGCAGTACTTC
CASSEFRAAYEQYF
>TRBV20-1|.|.|TRBJ1-1
TGCAGTGCAACCCCCGACGGTTACCCCATGAACACTGAAGCTTTCTTT
CSATPDGYPMNTEAFF
>TRBV11-2|many|TRBD2|TRBJ2-6
TGTGCCAGCAGCTTAGGTCCGGGGGGTGGGGCCAACGTCCTGACTTTC
CASSLGPGGGANVLTF
>TRBV29-1|many|TRBD2|TRBJ2-5
TGCAGCGTTTGGACTAGCTGGGTAGAGACCCAGTACTTC
CSVWTSWVETQYF
>TRBV5-1|many|.|TRBJ2-2
TGCGCCAGCAGCGCCACAGTGGGGACCGGGGAGCTGTTTTTT
CASSATVGTGELFF
>TRBV4-1|many|.|TRBJ2-7
TGCGCCAGCAGCCAAGGTTCCGGGGGCTACGAGCAGTACTTC
CASSQGSGGYEQYF
>TRBV20-1|few|TRBD1|TRBJ2-7
TGCAGTGCGGGACAGGGGAACTACGAGCAGTACTTC
CSAGQGNYEQYF
>TRBV20-1|many|TRBD2|TRBJ2-3
TGCAGTGCTAACCGACTAGCGGGAGTCCCAGATACGCAGTATTTT
CSANRLAGVPDTQYF
>TRBV10-2|.|TRBD2|TRBJ2-2
TGCGCCAGCAGACTAGCGGGAGCGAACACCGGGGAGCTGTTTTTT
CASRLAGANTGELFF
>TRBV2|.|.|TRBJ1-5
TGTGCCAGCTTTCTGGGGATTGGCAATCAGCCCCAGCATTTT
CASFLGIGNQPQHF
>TRBV5-6|many|.|TRBJ2-3
TGTGCCAGCAGCCGACCAGTGACAGGGAGGGCAGATACGCAGTATTTT
CASSRPVTGRADTQYF
>TRBV20-1|many|.|TRBJ2-4
TGCAGTGCTAGAGGACGACGGGCGGACCAGTACTTC
CSARGRRADQYF
>TRBV6-2/TRBV6-3|few|TRBD1|TRBJ2-7
TGTGCCAGCAGTCGGGACAGCGTCGACGAGCAGTACTTC
CASSRDSVDEQYF
>TRBV20-1|.|TRBD1|TRBJ2-1
TGCAGTGCTAGTGGGACAGGGTATATGAATGAGCAGTTCTTC
CSASGTGYMNEQFF
>TRBV7-2|once|.|TRBJ2-7
TGTGCCAGCAGCTTAGCTCCACGACTGGCGAGCTCCTACGAGCAGTACTTC
CASSLAPRLASSYEQYF
>TRBV7-2|many|.|TRBJ1-6
TGTGCCAGCAGCTGGGCAGGGAGGACACCCCTCCACTTT
CASSWAGRTPLHF
>TRBV20-1|many|TRBD2|TRBJ2-7
TGCAGTGCTAGTCGTCCACTTAGCGGGGCCTCCTACGAGCAGTACTTC
CSASRPLSGASYEQYF
>TRBV20-1|.|TRBD2|TRBJ2-1
TGCAGTGCTCTCGGACTAGCGGGAAGCTATGACTCCTACAATGAGCAGTTCTTC
CSALGLAGSYDSYNEQFF
>TRBV13|.|.|TRBJ2-7
TGTGCCAGCAGCAACCGGGACACCCCGATTGAGCAGTACTTC
CASSNRDTPIEQYF
>TRBV6-1|.|.|TRBJ2-6
TGTGCCAGCAATGACCAGGGATCTGGGGCCAACGTCCTGACTTTC
CASNDQGSGANVLTF
>TRBV29-1|many|TRBD1|TRBJ2-5
TGCAGCGTGGGACAGAAAGAGACCCAGTACTTC
CSVGQKETQYF
>TRBV20-1|many|.|TRBJ2-7
TGCAGTGCTAAACATAGGCCTGACGAGCAGTACTTC
CSAKHRPDEQYF
>TRBV24-1|.|.|TRBJ2-7
TGTGCCACCAGTGAAGCACAGGGCTACGAGCAGTACTTC
CATSEAQGYEQYF
>TRBV21-1|many|.|TRBJ1-5
TGTGCCAGCAGCCGGGACTCTACTTATAGCAATCAGCCCCAGCATTTT
CASSRDSTYSNQPQHF
>TRBV9|few|.|TRBJ1-1
TGTGCCAGCAGCGGACAGAACACTGAAGCTTTCTTT
CASSGQNTEAFF
>TRBV6-1|.|TRBD1|TRBJ2-1
TGTGCCAGCAGTGAGGGACAGGCGGTCGGGAATGAGCAGTTCTTC
CASSEGQAVGNEQFF